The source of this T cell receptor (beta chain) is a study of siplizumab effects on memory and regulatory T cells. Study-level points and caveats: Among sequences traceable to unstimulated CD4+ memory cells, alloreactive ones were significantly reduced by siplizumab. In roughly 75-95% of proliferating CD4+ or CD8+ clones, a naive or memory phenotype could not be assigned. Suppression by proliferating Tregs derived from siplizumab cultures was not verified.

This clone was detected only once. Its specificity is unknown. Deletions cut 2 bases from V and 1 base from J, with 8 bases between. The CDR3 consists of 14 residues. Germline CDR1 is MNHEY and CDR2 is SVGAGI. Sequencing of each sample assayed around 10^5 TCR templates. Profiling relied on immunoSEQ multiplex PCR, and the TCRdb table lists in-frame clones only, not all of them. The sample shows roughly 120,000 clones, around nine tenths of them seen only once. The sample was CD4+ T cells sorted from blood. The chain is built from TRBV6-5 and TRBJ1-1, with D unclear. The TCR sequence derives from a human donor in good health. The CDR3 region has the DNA TGTGCCAGCAGTTACCAGCGATGGAACACTGAAGCTTTCTTT. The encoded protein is CASSYQRWNTEAFF.